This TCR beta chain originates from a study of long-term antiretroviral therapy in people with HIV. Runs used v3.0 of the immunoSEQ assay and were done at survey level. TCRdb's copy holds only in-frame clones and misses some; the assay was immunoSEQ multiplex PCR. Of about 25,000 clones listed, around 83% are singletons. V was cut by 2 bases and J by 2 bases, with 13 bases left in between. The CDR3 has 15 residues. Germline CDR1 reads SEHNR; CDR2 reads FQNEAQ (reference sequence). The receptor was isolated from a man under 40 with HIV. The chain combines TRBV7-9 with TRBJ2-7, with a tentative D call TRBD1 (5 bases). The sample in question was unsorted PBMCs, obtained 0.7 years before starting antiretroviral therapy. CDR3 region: CASSLRAGMTYEQYF. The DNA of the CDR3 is TGTGCCAGCAGCTTAAGGGCAGGGATGACCTACGAGCAGTACTTC.